These 8 T cell receptor beta chains were sequenced from one sample in a study of blood T cell repertoires in COVID-19 (dated by TCRdb to about 2020). The library came from the immunoSEQ multiplex PCR assay. Imported from immuneACCESS, the table was reduced by TCRdb to in-frame sequences with V and J called. These copies leave out some clones; in studies compared against another copy, an unresolved V gene accounts for under half, and the cause of the remainder is not known. The table for this sample lists approximately 220,000 clones; around 82% of them were counted only once. The ten biggest clones cover roughly 2.3% of the sample. The specimen sequenced was peripheral blood. The receptors originated from an older woman with acute or convalescent COVID-19.

This clone was seen a single time. The rearrangement joins TRBV21-1 to TRBJ2-3; the table's D gene call, TRBD2, was not cross checked with the DNA. TRBV21-1 is a documented pseudogene. The CDR3 has 15 amino acids. This chain's CDR3 is CASSKGRVGKDTQYF. The CDR3 bases are TGTGCCAGCAGCAAAGGGAGGGTAGGGAAAGATACGCAGTATTTT.

This clone was seen more than once but under ten times. The chain uses TRBV7-9 and TRBJ2-7; unclear D gene. Germline V gene lookup returns CDR1 SEHNR and CDR2 FQNEAQ (reference sequence). V was shortened by 0 bases and J by 1 base, with 13 bases between the two germline ends. The CDR3 contains 16 residues. In DNA form, the CDR3 reads TGTGCCAGCAGCTTAGCCGTTCAACGGTTTTCCTACGAGCAGTACTTC. Translated: CASSLAVQRFSYEQYF.

This chain links TRBV7-3 with TRBJ2-5, with D tentatively TRBD2 (5 bases). Trimming took off 5 bases at V and 12 bases at J, with 19 bases between the two ends. From germline, CDR1 is SGHTA and CDR2 FQGTGA. The CDR3 is made up of 13 amino acids. The CDR3 protein is CASSRSTEAKKYF. CDR3 in DNA: TGTGCCAGCAGCCGTTCGACGGAGGCCAAAAAGTACTTC.

The J gene is TRBJ1-1, the V gene TRBV5-8; perhaps TRBD1 as D (5 bases). The CDR3 has 14 residues. V shed 4 bases and J shed 0 bases, with 10 bases lying between them. Germline assignment: CDR1 SGHTS and CDR2 YDEGEE. In DNA form, the CDR3 reads TGTGCCAGCAGCCCCCGGGGGATGAACACTGAAGCTTTCTTT. The encoded protein is CASSPRGMNTEAFF. Supplemented by reference TRBV5-8 and TRBJ1-1, the full variable domain reads EAGVTQSPTHLIKTRGQQATLRCSPISGHTSVYWYQQALGLGLQFLLWYDEGEERNRGNFPPRFSGRQFPNYSSELNVNALELEDSALYLCASSPRGMNTEAFFGQGTRLTVV.

The chain couples TRBV4-2 to TRBJ1-5, with D possibly matching TRBD1 (6 bases). Trimming took off 1 base at V and 3 bases at J, with 16 bases between the two ends. CDR3 length equals 17 residues. Germline loops: CDR1 LGHNA, CDR2 YNFKEQ. DNA for the CDR3: TGTGCCAGCAGCCAAGTAGCAGGGGTTCCGATCAATCAGCCCCAGCATTTT. The encoded protein is CASSQVAGVPINQPQHF.

V usage is TRBV3-1 (or the pseudogene TRBV3-2) and J usage is TRBJ1-1, with D perhaps TRBD1 (6 bases). The CDR3 runs to 14 residues. Trimming removed 1 base from V and 7 bases from J, with 13 bases in between. Germline-derived CDR1 and CDR2 are LGHDT and YNNKEL (reference sequence). CDR3 sequence (DNA): TGTGCCAGCAGCCAAGTTTTGGGGGCTAGTGAAGCTTTCTTT. It yields the protein CASSQVLGASEAFF.

J is TRBJ2-2 and V is TRBV2; D is possibly TRBD1 (5 bases). The germline V gene has CDR1 SNHLY and CDR2 FYNNEI. The V and J ends lost 6 bases and 0 bases respectively, with 8 bases between them. The CDR3 is 14 residues long. Written as DNA, the CDR3 is TGTGCCAGCAGGGGGCGGACGAACACCGGGGAGCTGTTTTTT. Residues: CASRGRTNTGELFF. Filled out from reference TRBV2 and TRBJ2-2, the complete variable domain reads EPEVTQTPSHQVTQMGQEVILRCVPISNHLYFYWYRQILGQKVEFLVSFYNNEISEKSEIFDDQFSVERPDGSNFTLKIRSTKLEDSAMYFCASRGRTNTGELFFGEGSRLTVL.

The chain is built from TRBV2 and TRBJ2-2; 8 bases match TRBD1. V shed 0 bases and J 5 bases; nucleotides not matched to a gene: 11. The CDR3 spans 18 residues. The germline V gene encodes CDR1 SNHLY and CDR2 FYNNEI. The CDR3 spells CASSEAGTGQLVTGELFF. Here the CDR3 DNA reads TGTGCCAGCAGTGAAGCGGGGACAGGCCAGCTCGTTACCGGGGAGCTGTTTTTT.